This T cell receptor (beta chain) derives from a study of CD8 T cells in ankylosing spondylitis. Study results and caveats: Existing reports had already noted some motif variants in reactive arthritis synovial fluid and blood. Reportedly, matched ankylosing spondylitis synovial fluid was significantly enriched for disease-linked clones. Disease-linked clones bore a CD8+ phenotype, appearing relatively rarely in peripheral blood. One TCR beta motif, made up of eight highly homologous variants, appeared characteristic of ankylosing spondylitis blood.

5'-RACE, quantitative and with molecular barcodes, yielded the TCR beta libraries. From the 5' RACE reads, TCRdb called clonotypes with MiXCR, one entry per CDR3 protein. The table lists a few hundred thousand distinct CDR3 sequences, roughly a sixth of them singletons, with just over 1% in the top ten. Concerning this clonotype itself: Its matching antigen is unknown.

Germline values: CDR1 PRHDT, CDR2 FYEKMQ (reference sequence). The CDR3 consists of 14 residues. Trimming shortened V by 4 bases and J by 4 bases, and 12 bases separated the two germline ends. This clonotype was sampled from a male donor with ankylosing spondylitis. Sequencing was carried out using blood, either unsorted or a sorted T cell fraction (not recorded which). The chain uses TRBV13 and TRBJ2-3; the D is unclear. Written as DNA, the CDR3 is TGTGCCAGCAGCTCCAGCCCACGGGCAGATACGCAGTATTTT. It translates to CASSSSPRADTQYF.